The present T cell receptor (beta chain) was sequenced within a study of Graves' ophthalmopathy and Graves' hyperthyroidism (dated by TCRdb to between 2018 and 2020). Notes on the research overall: Hyperthyroidism was defined as stable when no progression to ophthalmopathy occurred within 18 months of follow-up. The study used TCR beta repertoire signatures to distinguish Graves' ophthalmopathy from Graves' hyperthyroidism and to predict progression to ophthalmopathy. In total, 135 blood samples were TCR-sequenced: 43 ophthalmopathy, some 75 hyperthyroidism and some 17 hyperthyroidism-to-ophthalmopathy patients. To explore V-J signatures that separate ophthalmopathy from hyperthyroidism, a discovery set of fewer than 110 patients was enrolled, consisting of more than 40 with ophthalmopathy and fewer than 60 with stable hyperthyroidism. An independent validation cohort comprised fewer than 20 hyperthyroidism patients and 15 to 17 patients who later progressed from hyperthyroidism to ophthalmopathy. In roughly six hyperthyroidism patients, T-cell repertoires of thyroid tissue and blood were compared. Following sample collection, hyperthyroidism patients were given methimazole at a starting dose of 30 mg daily, and ophthalmopathy patients were given high-dose intravenous methylprednisolone. Paper-wide results and their limitations: No statistical method was used to set the sample size in advance, and the investigators knew which group each participant was assigned to. Most of the expanded thyroid clonotypes with a frequency above 0.001 were also detected in blood, and it was suggested that the thyroid immune response may be reflected by blood repertoires. In validation, the model predicted ophthalmopathy progression with about 71% sensitivity and about 73% specificity; about a dozen predicted patients were CT-confirmed with GO in a median of around 6 months. In cross-validation, the 13-signature model distinguished ophthalmopathy from stable hyperthyroidism with less than 90% sensitivity and approximately 81% specificity, while in the test set the corresponding values were 80% and 75%.

This clonotype appeared many times. Its antigen is still unknown. The sample holds no much larger clone one base away, and base qualities are not on file. TCR beta CDR3 regions were amplified from RNA transcripts for repertoire sequencing. HTBI primers and the Qiagen OneStep RT-PCR kit were used in a first-round RT-PCR, which was followed by a second-round multiplex PCR, size selection and purification. Libraries were sequenced paired-end with 100 bp reads on an Illumina HiSeq2000. On the study's bioinformatics: SOAPnuke was used to process the reads, removing any read that contained adapters or uncalled bases, had a mean Phred below 15, or lacked an exact match to the constant primer or identifier. COPE v1.2.5 was used to merge high-quality paired reads. Each unique nucleotide sequence was treated as a clonotype, and MiTCR v1.1 was used to align the clonotypes to the IMGT TRB V, D and J references. Only V-J combinations with frequency above 0.0001 were analysed, covering approximately 99% of repertoires. For each V-J combination, a TCR clonal expansion and chaos score was defined as F50 clonal expansion divided by the chaos observed in the TCRdist matrix. Welch's t-statistics and random forest were used to narrow the features down to around twelve V-J combinations, which were then fed into a naive Bayes classifier. Thyroid-blood repertoire similarity was quantified with the Morisita-Horn index. Using fastp trimming at Q25 and MiXCR clonotype assembly, TCRdb reanalyzed the public sequencing data and kept in-frame beta chains. Each CDR3 protein gets just one entry, which takes the most common genes and DNA from the rows behind it. These V and J calls derive from TCRdb rather than the authors' analysis. The sample table records 500,000 to 600,000 distinct CDR3 sequences; under 45% of these occur just once. The biggest ten clones account for about 4.1% of the sample.

V was cut back by 0 bases and J by 4 bases, leaving a gap of 10 bases between them. Spanning cysteine to phenylalanine, the CDR3 consists of 14 amino acids. The only DNA kept is the CDR3, 42 bases in frame from the first base. CDR1 SGHNT and CDR2 YYREEE were looked up in the germline V gene (reference sequence). The hyperthyroidism patients were 18 to 65 years old and newly diagnosed, with a disease duration of less than 2 months. Patients with other autoimmune diseases, uncontrolled infections, pregnancy or lactation were excluded from the study. Clinical symptoms, serum thyroxine, TRAb, thyroid ultrasound and orbital computed tomography were used for diagnosis. Total RNA was extracted with Trizol reagent and quality-checked on an Agilent 2100 Bioanalyzer.

Rearrangement joined TRBV5-4 to TRBJ1-2; the D gene is unclear. This receptor was identified in an adult man with Graves' hyperthyroidism. Sequences were obtained from peripheral blood or thyroid tissue (not recorded which). The CDR3 has the sequence CASSLASPRYGYTF. The sequence in DNA is TGTGCCAGCAGCTTGGCCTCGCCGCGCTATGGCTACACCTTC.